This TCR beta chain was recorded in a study of cytomegalovirus exposure and HLA in healthy donors. A word on this clone: Its antigen is unknown.

Germline values: CDR1 SGDLS, CDR2 YYNGEE. This CDR3 is built from 13 residues. Unmatched junction bases numbered 4, after V lost 3 bases and J lost 4 bases. PCR was performed using 60 Vbeta and 13 Jbeta primers. Generated by immunoSEQ multiplex PCR, the TCRdb table keeps only in-frame clones and is missing some. The sample consists of a few hundred thousand clones, 85% to 95% of them appearing once. General study findings and limits: Researchers catalogued about 150 TCR beta chains as cytomegalovirus-associated.

The V call is TRBV9, the J call TRBJ2-7, with 7 positions matching TRBD1. The TCR originated in a girl between 2 and 10 years old in good health and CMV-seronegative. The sequenced sample was PBMCs. The CDR3 loop reads CASSEGDSYEQYF. In DNA, the CDR3 is TGTGCCAGCAGCGAGGGGGACAGTTACGAGCAGTACTTC.